Listed here are 6 T cell receptor beta chains from one sample, sequenced in a study of cytomegalovirus exposure and HLA in healthy donors. Only in-frame clones appear in the TCRdb table, and some are missing; sequencing was by immunoSEQ multiplex PCR. This sample has roughly 250,000 clones, with nearly 90% found just once. The sample consisted of PBMCs. These receptors were obtained from a woman aged 18-35 years in good health and CMV-seronegative.

This clone was detected a few times. The V and J genes are TRBV7-2 and TRBJ1-6, with D possibly matching TRBD1 (6 bases). Looked up from germline, CDR1 is SGHTA and CDR2 is FQGNSA. Trimming took 4 bases from V and 10 from J, leaving 20 bases between them. This CDR3 region has 16 residues. The CDR3 bases are TGTGCCAGCAGCTCGTACCCAACAGGGTCCATATCACCCCTCCACTTT. Protein sequence: CASSSYPTGSISPLHF.

The chain carries TRBV7-9 and TRBJ1-4; 7 bases align to TRBD1. This CDR3 is 14 amino acids long. V trimming: 6 bases; J trimming: 4 bases; junction bases outside the gene matches: 5. Per the germline V gene, CDR1 is SEHNR and CDR2 is FQNEAQ (reference sequence). DNA for the CDR3: TGTGCCAGCAGTGCTAGACAGGGTAATGAAAAACTGTTTTTT. It is translated as CASSARQGNEKLFF.

This clone was observed a few times. The rearrangement links TRBV6-5 to TRBJ2-7; a possible D gene is TRBD2 (6 bases). CDR1 is MNHEY, CDR2 SVGAGI, per germline. The germline V and J ends were trimmed by 4 bases and 0 bases, with 13 bases remaining between them. The CDR3 extends over 15 amino acids. The CDR3 is CASSSQTSSSYEQYF. The CDR3 DNA reads as TGTGCCAGCAGTTCCCAGACTAGTTCCTCCTACGAGCAGTACTTC.

The chain uses TRBV30 and TRBJ1-1; perhaps TRBD1 as D (6 bases). The CDR3 is 15 amino acids. CDR1 and CDR2 from the germline V gene are GTSNPN and SVGIG (reference sequence). The germline V and J ends were trimmed by 0 bases and 6 bases, with 17 bases remaining between them. The CDR3 loop reads CAWSVLEGTKAEAFF. The CDR3 DNA sequence: TGTGCCTGGAGTGTACTAGAAGGGACAAAGGCTGAAGCTTTCTTT.

The genes are TRBV27 and TRBJ2-1; 8 bases line up with TRBD2. Germline CDR1 MNHEY, CDR2 SMNVEV (reference sequence). Unmatched junction bases numbered 4, after V lost 7 bases and J lost 5 bases. The CDR3 is made up of 13 amino acids. In DNA form, the CDR3 reads TGTGCCAGCACCCGGGGGGGGAACAATGAGCAGTTCTTC. This encodes CASTRGGNNEQFF.

The V and J genes are TRBV4-3 and TRBJ2-7, with 11 bases lining up with TRBD2. The CDR3 covers 14 residues. Germline V CDR1 and CDR2: LGHNA, YSLEER. V shed 0 bases and J 5 bases; nucleotides not matched to a gene: 0. The CDR3 DNA sequence: TGCGCCAGCAGCCAAGAACTAGCGGGGGACGAGCAGTACGTC. Translation: CASSQELAGDEQYV.